These 26 T cell receptor beta chains originate from one sample sequenced in a study of blood T cell repertoires in COVID-19. Generated by immunoSEQ multiplex PCR, the TCRdb table keeps only in-frame clones and is missing some. The profile covers about 210,000 clones, with under 90% appearing a single time and roughly 2.7% taken by the ten largest. Sequencing was done on a sample of peripheral blood. The receptors originated from a woman between 35 and 50 years old with active or convalescent COVID-19.

In regard to this clone: This sample includes further DNA sequences coding for the same CDR3. The genes are TRBV9 and TRBJ1-1; D is ambiguous. V lost 0 bases and J 0 bases, leaving 3 bases between the germline ends. The germline V gene encodes CDR1 SGDLS and CDR2 YYNGEE. The CDR3 loop spans 13 amino acids. The CDR3 region is CASSVALNTEAFF. DNA for the CDR3: TGTGCCAGCAGCGTAGCCTTGAACACTGAAGCTTTCTTT.

The chain uses TRBV4-1 and TRBJ2-7; 8 bases match TRBD1. Looked up from germline, CDR1 is MGHRA and CDR2 is YSYEKL. The ends lost 0 bases at V and 12 bases at J; junction bases unmatched: 13. The length of the CDR3 is 15 residues. As DNA, the CDR3 is TGCGCCAGCAGCCAAGATTGGGAGACAGGGGCGTCCGTGTACTTC. Amino acid sequence: CASSQDWETGASVYF.

This rearrangement joins TRBV19 to TRBJ1-4; TRBD1 matches at 7 bases. V shed 5 bases and J 7 bases; nucleotides not matched to a gene: 7. This CDR3 is 14 amino acids long. Per germline, CDR1 LNHDA and CDR2 SQIVND (reference sequence). CDR3 DNA: TGTGCCAGTAGTCGACAGGGTTTTTCTGAAAAACTGTTTTTT. Its protein product is CASSRQGFSEKLFF.

The chain links TRBV5-6 to TRBJ1-4; TRBD1 is a possible D gene (5 bases). The CDR3 is made up of 13 amino acids. The germline gives CDR1 SGHDT, CDR2 YYEEEE. The germline V and J ends were trimmed by 4 bases and 8 bases, with 12 bases remaining between them. The CDR3 loop reads CASSTGTAEKLFF. CDR3 bases: TGTGCCAGCAGCACCGGGACTGCCGAAAAACTGTTTTTT. Full variable domain (outside the CDR3, taken from reference TRBV5-6 and TRBJ1-4): DAGVTQSPTHLIKTRGQQVTLRCSPKSGHDTVSWYQQALGQGPQFIFQYYEEEERQRGNFPDRFSGHQFPNYSSELNVNALLLGDSALYLCASSTGTAEKLFFGSGTQLSVL.

This chain links TRBV5-4 with TRBJ2-7, with D possibly TRBD2 on 6 matching bases. V gave up 7 bases and J gave up 6 bases, with 17 bases separating them. The CDR3 has 13 amino acids. The germline V gene encodes CDR1 SGHNT and CDR2 YYREEE (reference sequence). CDR3: CASGPGLQAEQYF. The CDR3 bases are TGTGCCAGCGGTCCGGGACTCCAAGCCGAGCAGTACTTC. Full variable domain (rest looked up from reference TRBV5-4 and TRBJ2-7): ETGVTQSPTHLIKTRGQQVTLRCSSQSGHNTVSWYQQALGQGPQFIFQYYREEENGRGNFPPRFSGLQFPNYSSELNVNALELDDSALYLCASGPGLQAEQYFGPGTRLTVT.

V usage is TRBV7-9 and J usage is TRBJ2-7, with 10 bases lining up with TRBD1. J lost 0 bases, V lost 6 bases, and 5 bases had no gene match. The CDR3 is made up of 15 amino acids. Germline CDR1 reads SEHNR; CDR2 reads FQNEAQ (reference sequence). The CDR3 DNA reads as TGTGCCAGCAGTGGACAGGGGGGGATCTCCTACGAGCAGTACTTC. It codes for CASSGQGGISYEQYF.

This chain connects TRBV10-3 to TRBJ2-7, with D unclear. This CDR3 has 11 amino acids. Trimming cost V 5 bases and J 9 bases, with 11 bases left between them. Germline V gene data show CDR1 as ENHRY and CDR2 as SYGVKD. The CDR3 protein is CAISTTERQYF. The CDR3 DNA sequence: TGTGCCATCAGTACCACGGAGCGGCAGTACTTC.

The V and J genes are TRBV7-3 and TRBJ2-1; 10 bases are a match to TRBD1. The CDR3 contains 17 residues. Unmatched junction bases numbered 10, after V lost 4 bases and J lost 4 bases. Germline CDR1 SGHTA, CDR2 FQGTGA. CDR3 protein: CASSWLPGQGRYNEQFF. The CDR3 DNA is TGTGCCAGCAGCTGGTTACCGGGACAGGGGAGGTACAATGAGCAGTTCTTC.

The gene calls are TRBV9 and TRBJ2-2, with TRBD1 matching 9 bases. The CDR3 consists of 16 residues. Germline CDR1 and CDR2: SGDLS and YYNGEE. The junction had 1 base not matched to a gene; V was cut back by 1 base and J by 0 bases. The CDR3 region is CASSVTGGANTGELFF. DNA for the CDR3: TGTGCCAGCAGCGTAACAGGGGGCGCGAACACCGGGGAGCTGTTTTTT.

In regard to this clone: The sample has other DNA sequences that encode this CDR3 too. This rearrangement joins TRBV11-2 to TRBJ1-6; no firm D call. The germline V gene encodes CDR1 SGHAT and CDR2 FQNNGV. Trimming removed 1 base at V and 7 bases at J, with 8 bases between. This CDR3 spans 14 amino acids. CDR3 DNA sequence: TGTGCCAGCAGCTTAGGGTCCCGGAATTCACCCCTCCACTTT. Translation gives CASSLGSRNSPLHF.

The chain has TRBV18 and TRBJ1-1; TRBD1 matches 7 bases. Per germline, CDR1 KGHSH and CDR2 LQKENI. The V segment lost 3 bases and the J segment 11 bases; nucleotides outside the gene matches: 12. The CDR3 has 14 residues. CDR3: CASSPRTGDNEAFF. The CDR3 coding sequence is TGTGCCAGCTCACCGCGGACAGGAGACAACGAGGCTTTCTTT. Full variable domain (rest looked up from reference TRBV18 and TRBJ1-1): NAGVMQNPRHLVRRRGQEARLRCSPMKGHSHVYWYRQLPEEGLKFMVYLQKENIIDESGMPKERFSAEFPKEGPSILRIQQVVRGDSAAYFCASSPRTGDNEAFFGQGTRLTVV.

Regarding this clone: The germline gene is not matched at one end of the junction; a read error may be the cause. The V gene is TRBV19, the J gene TRBJ1-1; D remains ambiguous. This CDR3 has 14 amino acids. Germline lookup yields CDR1 LNHDA and CDR2 SQIVND (reference sequence). CDR3 protein: CACRPLTNMAEAFF. CDR3 bases: TGTGCCTGTAGACCCCTCACTAACATGGCTGAAGCTTTCTTT.

V usage is TRBV21-1 and J usage is TRBJ1-6; TRBD1 was called by the table and not checked on the DNA. TRBV21-1 is designated a pseudogene. CDR3 length equals 18 residues. This chain's CDR3 is CASSKARQGTPYNSPLHF. CDR3 nucleotides: TGTGCCAGCAGCAAAGCTAGGCAGGGCACACCCTATAATTCACCCCTCCACTTT.

The genes are TRBV4-2 and TRBJ2-5, with 11 bases identical to TRBD2. The CDR3 covers 16 residues. Germline-derived CDR1 and CDR2 are LGHNA and YNFKEQ. J was trimmed by 0 bases and V by 2 bases; bases with no gene match: 2. The CDR3 spells CASSQTSGGHQETQYF. The CDR3 coding sequence is TGTGCCAGCAGCCAAACTAGCGGGGGCCACCAAGAGACCCAGTACTTC.

The chain couples TRBV6-5 to TRBJ1-4; TRBD1 matches at 8 bases. This CDR3 region has 16 residues. The germline CDR1 and CDR2 sequences are MNHEY and SVGAGI. Unmatched junction bases numbered 8, after V lost 4 bases and J lost 4 bases. The CDR3 DNA reads TGTGCCAGCAGTTCCCAGGGGGCCAATGGTAATGAAAAACTGTTTTTT. Protein: CASSSQGANGNEKLFF.

In its sample, this clone was seen a few times. The rearrangement uses TRBV30 and TRBJ1-1; D possibly corresponds to TRBD1 (5 bases). The CDR3 has 14 amino acids. The V gene lost 7 bases and the J gene lost 0 bases, with 15 bases spanning the gap. Germline CDR1 reads GTSNPN; CDR2 reads SVGIG (reference sequence). The CDR3 protein is CASSRGILNTEAFF. The CDR3 DNA follows: TGTGCCTCGTCTCGGGGGATACTGAACACTGAAGCTTTCTTT.

The chain uses TRBV7-8 and TRBJ1-4, with a tentative D call TRBD1 (6 bases). CDR3 length: 13 amino acids. Trimming pared 7 bases from V and 3 bases from J, leaving 9 bases between. Germline V CDR1 and CDR2: SGHVS, FQNEAQ. The CDR3 bases are TGTGCCAGCACCCGACAGGCTAATGAAAAACTGTTTTTT. Translated, it gives CASTRQANEKLFF.

This chain joins TRBV10-2 and TRBJ1-5; possibly TRBD1 for D (5 bases). The CDR3 totals 14 residues. Trimming cost V 3 bases and J 6 bases, with 12 bases left between them. CDR1 and CDR2 (germline): WSHSY, SAAADI. Here the CDR3 DNA reads TGCGCCAGCAGTGAATCAGGGTTGGGTCAGCCCCAGCATTTT. Its translation is CASSESGLGQPQHF.

The rearrangement links TRBV6-5 to TRBJ2-2; 9 positions match TRBD1. The CDR3 sequence is 16 residues long. CDR1 and CDR2 from the germline V gene are MNHEY and SVGAGI. V was clipped by 1 base and J by 3 bases; unmatched bases: 3. CDR3 residues: CASSYWDRAHTGELFF. The CDR3 region has the DNA TGTGCCAGCAGTTACTGGGACAGGGCCCACACCGGGGAGCTGTTTTTT.

The chain uses TRBV27 and TRBJ1-1, with D unresolved. Between the trimmed V and J ends, which lost 5 bases and 4 bases, there was a span of 5 bases. CDR3 length: 11 residues. Germline V gene sequence: CDR1 MNHEY, CDR2 SMNVEV (reference sequence). CDR3 DNA: TGTGCCAGCAGTGGGAGCACTGAAGCTTTCTTT. Encoded protein: CASSGSTEAFF.

This clone was detected only a few times. V gene TRBV29-1 combines with J gene TRBJ2-2; D gene unclear. Deletions cut 4 bases from V and 5 bases from J, with 11 bases between. This CDR3 region has 13 residues. Germline values: CDR1 SQVTM, CDR2 ANQGSEA. The CDR3 DNA sequence: TGCAGCGTTGGTGTGCTAGAGACCGGGGAGCTGTTTTTT. This translates into CSVGVLETGELFF.

In this sample, this clone turned up a few times. The chain combines TRBV4-1 with TRBJ2-6; D possibly corresponds to TRBD1 (5 bases). Trimming pared 0 bases from V and 0 bases from J, leaving 9 bases between. This CDR3 is 17 amino acids long. Germline V CDR1 and CDR2: MGHRA, YSYEKL. As DNA, the CDR3 is TGCGCCAGCAGCCAAGAGGGGCAGGGCTCTGGGGCCAACGTCCTGACTTTC. It specifies CASSQEGQGSGANVLTF.

V and J are TRBV7-2 and TRBJ1-5; a weak D match, TRBD1 (6 bases). The CDR3 spans 15 residues. From germline, CDR1 is SGHTA and CDR2 FQGNSA. Trimming took 5 bases from V and 4 from J, leaving 15 bases between them. Written as DNA, the CDR3 is TGTGCCAGCAGCCTCCGAGACAGGCATAATCAGCCCCAGCATTTT. Encoded protein: CASSLRDRHNQPQHF.

The rearrangement uses TRBV7-2 and TRBJ2-3; D is perhaps TRBD1 (6 bases). CDR1 and CDR2 from the germline V gene are SGHTA and FQGNSA. V shed 4 bases and J shed 4 bases, with 12 bases lying between them. CDR3 length: 14 residues. The CDR3 protein is CASSSGHRADTQYF. CDR3 DNA sequence: TGTGCCAGCAGCTCAGGTCACAGGGCAGATACGCAGTATTTT.

V usage is TRBV24-1 and J usage is TRBJ1-2, with unresolved D. V shed 3 bases and J shed 2 bases, with 21 bases lying between them. There are 18 residues in the CDR3. Germline V gives CDR1 KGHDR, CDR2 SFDVKD. In DNA form, the CDR3 reads TGTGCCACCAGTGATCCGCACAGTGGGCCGAACGCGAACTATGGCTACACCTTC. Amino acids: CATSDPHSGPNANYGYTF.

V and J are TRBV24-1 and TRBJ2-1, with 7 nucleotides matching TRBD2. The V gene end was trimmed by 3 bases and the J gene end by 4 bases; junction bases not matched to a gene: 5. The CDR3 contains 15 residues. Germline V CDR1 and CDR2: KGHDR, SFDVKD. This CDR3 reads CATSDISGNYNEQFF. In nucleotides, the CDR3 is TGTGCCACCAGTGATATCAGCGGGAATTACAATGAGCAGTTCTTC.